The 30 T cell receptor beta chains presented below share a single source sample, sequenced in a study of blood T cell repertoires in COVID-19. TCRdb's copy holds only in-frame clones and misses some; the assay was immunoSEQ multiplex PCR. The repertoire holds 50,000 to 85,000 clones, approximately 91% seen once, with under 8.5% in the top ten. Specimen: peripheral blood. These TCRs come from a human donor in a cohort sampled during active COVID-19.

This clone is a singleton in its sample. This chain links TRBV7-9 with TRBJ1-4, with no clear D. V lost 3 bases, J lost 3 bases, and 11 bases lay in between. Looked up from germline, CDR1 is SEHNR and CDR2 is FQNEAQ (reference sequence). The CDR3 loop spans 15 amino acids. CDR3 loop: CASSFSGNPNEKLFF. The CDR3 DNA sequence: TGTGCCAGCAGCTTTTCGGGGAACCCTAATGAAAAACTGTTTTTT.

V usage is TRBV7-2 and J usage is TRBJ1-1; D may be TRBD1 (5 bases). Germline values: CDR1 SGHTA, CDR2 FQGNSA. V was clipped by 5 bases and J by 5 bases, with 18 bases between them. CDR3 length: 15 residues. CDR3 loop: CASSANTHKGTEAFF. The CDR3 DNA reads as TGTGCCAGCAGCGCCAATACCCATAAGGGGACTGAAGCTTTCTTT. The entire variable domain, with the rest obtained from reference TRBV7-2 and TRBJ1-1, is as follows: GAGVSQSPSNKVTEKGKDVELRCDPISGHTALYWYRQSLGQGLEFLIYFQGNSAPDKSGLPSDRFSAERTGGSVSTLTIQRTQQEDSAVYLCASSANTHKGTEAFFGQGTRLTVV.

CDR3 nucleotides: TGTGCCAGCAGACCCGGACAGAACACAGATACGCAGTATTTT. Its translation is CASRPGQNTDTQYF. V gene TRBV7-2 combines with J gene TRBJ2-3; weak D call: TRBD1 (6 bases). The germline gives CDR1 SGHTA, CDR2 FQGNSA. Trimming removed 6 bases from V and 2 bases from J, with 12 bases in between. This CDR3 spans 14 amino acids.

The V gene is TRBV4-3, the J gene TRBJ1-2, with a possible D match to TRBD1 (5 bases). This CDR3 region has 15 residues. The V gene's germline CDR1 is LGHNA and CDR2 YSLEER. V gave up 1 base and J gave up 0 bases, with 9 bases separating them. The DNA of the CDR3 is TGCGCCAGCAGCCAAGCGGGACTCTCTAACTATGGCTACACCTTC. Residues: CASSQAGLSNYGYTF.

This clone was counted a few times. This rearrangement joins TRBV4-2 to TRBJ1-4; 8 bases are shared with TRBD1. The CDR3 has 17 residues. Germline values: CDR1 LGHNA, CDR2 YNFKEQ. Trimming cost V 1 base and J 1 base; bases outside gene matches: 5. CDR3: CASSQVGRGRTNEKLFF. DNA for the CDR3: TGTGCCAGCAGCCAAGTCGGCAGGGGGCGAACTAATGAAAAACTGTTTTTT.

The V call is TRBV21-1, the J call TRBJ2-1; the D call TRBD1 from the table was never checked on the DNA. TRBV21-1 constitutes a pseudogene. The CDR3 runs 17 residues. CDR3: CASSKVSRVDSVTEQFF. DNA for the CDR3: TGTGCCAGCAGCAAAGTGTCAAGGGTGGACAGCGTGACAGAGCAGTTCTTC.

This chain links TRBV7-9 with TRBJ2-1; TRBD2 matches 7 bases. With V trimmed by 3 bases and J by 6 bases, 5 bases remained unmatched. The CDR3 contains 14 residues. CDR1 is SEHNR and CDR2 is FQNEAQ in the germline V gene (reference sequence). The CDR3: CASSFGGSSNEQFF. CDR3 in DNA: TGTGCCAGCAGCTTCGGCGGGAGCTCCAATGAGCAGTTCTTC.

This rearrangement joins TRBV6-2 or TRBV6-3 to TRBJ2-2; TRBD1 aligns across 11 bases. CDR1 and CDR2 (germline): MNHEY, SVGEGT. With V trimmed by 6 bases and J by 6 bases, 12 bases remained unmatched. The CDR3 consists of 17 residues. The CDR3 reads CASSLTAGTGGPGELFF. The CDR3 nucleotides are TGTGCCAGCAGCCTAACCGCCGGGACAGGGGGGCCCGGGGAGCTGTTTTTT.

In DNA, the CDR3 is TGTGCCAGCCACAGGACAGCGAACACCGGGGAGCTGTTTTTT. Its translation is CASHRTANTGELFF. This chain connects TRBV19 to TRBJ2-2; maybe TRBD1 (6 bases). Between the trimmed V and J ends, which lost 9 bases and 0 bases, there was a span of 11 bases. This CDR3 region has 14 residues. The germline V gene has CDR1 LNHDA and CDR2 SQIVND (reference sequence).

The chain joins TRBV11-2 to TRBJ2-1, with 12 bases aligning to TRBD2. The CDR3 is made up of 16 amino acids. The junction had 2 bases not matched to a gene; V was cut back by 3 bases and J by 2 bases. The germline gives CDR1 SGHAT, CDR2 FQNNGV. The CDR3 is CASSLRLAGAYNEQFF. The CDR3 nucleotides are TGTGCCAGCAGCTTGAGACTAGCGGGAGCCTACAATGAGCAGTTCTTC.

The rearrangement uses TRBV18 and TRBJ1-2; TRBD1 is a possible D gene (6 bases). This CDR3 is 15 amino acids long. Germline values: CDR1 KGHSH, CDR2 LQKENI. Trimming removed 1 base from V and 3 bases from J, with 12 bases in between. The DNA for the CDR3 is TGTGCCAGCTCACCACTCGAGACAGGTTACTATGGCTACACCTTC. Its translation: CASSPLETGYYGYTF.

The genes are TRBV5-4 and TRBJ2-3; 8 bases are shared with TRBD2. Looked up from germline, CDR1 is SGHNT and CDR2 is YYREEE (reference sequence). The CDR3 totals 15 residues. Trimming at V came to 5 bases and at J to 3 bases, leaving 8 bases not matched to a gene. The CDR3 reads CASSSGGGMTDTQYF. CDR3 nucleotides: TGTGCCAGCAGTTCAGGCGGGGGGATGACAGATACGCAGTATTTT. Together with reference TRBV5-4 and TRBJ2-3, the CDR3 gives the full variable domain: ETGVTQSPTHLIKTRGQQVTLRCSSQSGHNTVSWYQQALGQGPQFIFQYYREEENGRGNFPPRFSGLQFPNYSSELNVNALELDDSALYLCASSSGGGMTDTQYFGPGTRLTVL.

This sequence joins TRBV6-2 or TRBV6-3 and TRBJ2-1; a possible D gene is TRBD1 (5 bases). CDR1 MNHEY and CDR2 SVGEGT come from the germline V gene. V was cut by 2 bases and J by 5 bases, with 16 bases left in between. This CDR3 is built from 16 residues. CDR3: CASSYARSTGNNEQFF. DNA for the CDR3: TGTGCCAGCAGTTACGCGCGTTCAACAGGAAACAATGAGCAGTTCTTC.

This clone was recorded only once. The CDR3 DNA follows: TGTGCCAGCGGGGGGACAGCCCACATAAGCTCGGATTCGCGCAGCTCTGGGGCCAACGTCCTGACTTTC. The encoded protein is CASGGTAHISSDSRSSGANVLTF. V and J are TRBV2 and TRBJ2-6, with a possible D match to TRBD1 (7 bases). The V end was cut by 8 bases, the J end by 0 bases, with 35 bases between. Germline V CDR1 and CDR2: SNHLY, FYNNEI. CDR3 length: 23 residues.

The rearrangement uses TRBV28 and TRBJ1-5, with TRBD1 identical over 7 bases. The V gene's germline CDR1 is MDHEN and CDR2 SYDVKM. V was clipped by 7 bases and J by 5 bases; unmatched bases: 8. The CDR3 contains 14 residues. The CDR3 DNA sequence: TGTGCCAGCATATCGACAGGGAAGTATCAGCCCCAGCATTTT. It translates to CASISTGKYQPQHF.

The chain's CDR3 is CASSIGLASLADTQYF. For the CDR3, the DNA is TGTGCCAGTAGTATCGGTTTGGCTAGTTTGGCAGATACGCAGTATTTT. The chain carries TRBV19 and TRBJ2-3; D ambiguous. V gave up 3 bases and J gave up 4 bases, with 17 bases separating them. The CDR3 length is 16 residues. Germline V CDR1 and CDR2: LNHDA, SQIVND (reference sequence).

This rearrangement joins TRBV10-2 to TRBJ2-3, with 9 nucleotides matching TRBD2. The V gene's germline CDR1 is WSHSY and CDR2 SAAADI. With 7 bases clipped from V and 3 bases from J, the junction kept 14 bases outside the gene matches. The CDR3 sequence is 17 residues long. The CDR3 DNA reads as TGCGCCAGCACGGCTCGCGGGGGGGCCGGTTTGACAGATACGCAGTATTTT. As protein: CASTARGGAGLTDTQYF.

This rearrangement joins TRBV5-6 to TRBJ2-7; TRBD2 matches 8 bases. The trim removed 2 bases at V and 6 bases at J, leaving 4 bases unmatched. The CDR3 has 13 amino acids. Per germline, CDR1 SGHDT and CDR2 YYEEEE. The CDR3 region has the DNA TGTGCCAGCAGCTTCGGACTAGCTTCCGAGCAGTACTTC. This codes for CASSFGLASEQYF.

The chain has TRBV27 and TRBJ2-2; D may be TRBD2 (6 bases). Germline CDR1 is MNHEY and CDR2 is SMNVEV (reference sequence). This CDR3 contains 17 residues. Trimming took off 5 bases at V and 0 bases at J, with 16 bases between the two ends. CDR3 loop: CASSPELAMANTGELFF. CDR3 DNA sequence: TGTGCCAGCAGTCCGGAACTAGCTATGGCGAACACCGGGGAGCTGTTTTTT.

Worth noting for this clone: Mismatch with germline at one junction end may stem from a read error. The chain employs TRBV7-7 and TRBJ2-5; D not certain. Germline lookup yields CDR1 SSHAT and CDR2 FNYEAQ (reference sequence). This CDR3 spans 16 amino acids. CDR3 nucleotides: TGTGCTAGCACGTGGCTTTGGGCGAATGAACAAGAGACCCAGTACTTC. Protein: CASTWLWANEQETQYF.

V and J are TRBV19 and TRBJ2-5; possible D gene TRBD1, 5 bases. The CDR3 consists of 13 residues. Germline values: CDR1 LNHDA, CDR2 SQIVND (reference sequence). V lost 5 bases and J lost 4, with 11 bases in between. For the CDR3, the DNA is TGTGCCAGTAGTTCCGGACACCGAGAGACCCAGTACTTC. Its protein is CASSSGHRETQYF.

This chain links TRBV28 with TRBJ1-1; TRBD1 might be the D (5 bases). Per the germline V gene, CDR1 is MDHEN and CDR2 is SYDVKM. The CDR3 contains 19 residues. The V gene lost 1 base and the J gene lost 0 bases, with 21 bases spanning the gap. The chain's CDR3 is CASSLLVGQGDDVNTEAFF. For the CDR3, the DNA is TGTGCCAGCAGTTTATTGGTGGGGCAGGGTGACGACGTGAACACTGAAGCTTTCTTT.

The J gene is TRBJ2-6, the V gene TRBV6-2 or TRBV6-3; D might be TRBD1 (6 bases). The V end lost 6 bases, the J end lost 0 bases, and 18 bases lay between the germline ends. Looked up from germline, CDR1 is MNHEY and CDR2 is SVGEGT. This CDR3 comprises 18 residues. The CDR3 here is CASSKIGQLSSGANVLTF. CDR3 nucleotides: TGTGCCAGCAGCAAAATTGGACAGCTTTCCTCTGGGGCCAACGTCCTGACTTTC.

V and J are TRBV7-2 and TRBJ2-5, with D possibly matching TRBD2 (6 bases). The V gene's germline CDR1 is SGHTA and CDR2 FQGNSA. This CDR3 is built from 14 residues. Trimming left V 5 bases short and J 5 bases short, with 15 bases between. CDR3: CASSLVGEEETQYF. The CDR3 DNA reads as TGTGCCAGCAGCCTAGTAGGGGAGGAGGAGACCCAGTACTTC. Complete variable domain (other parts from reference TRBV7-2 and TRBJ2-5): GAGVSQSPSNKVTEKGKDVELRCDPISGHTALYWYRQSLGQGLEFLIYFQGNSAPDKSGLPSDRFSAERTGGSVSTLTIQRTQQEDSAVYLCASSLVGEEETQYFGPGTRLLVL.

This clone occurred a few times. This rearrangement joins TRBV2 to TRBJ2-2, with 8 bases that match TRBD1. CDR1 is SNHLY, CDR2 FYNNEI, per germline. The ends lost 1 base at V and 5 bases at J; junction bases unmatched: 3. The CDR3 is 15 residues long. CDR3 sequence (DNA): TGTGCCAGCAGTGAAGACAGGGGGAGGACCGGGGAGCTGTTTTTT. It translates to CASSEDRGRTGELFF.

The CDR3 loop reads CASSLPQVYGYTF. CDR3 DNA: TGTGCCAGCAGCTTGCCTCAGGTCTATGGCTACACCTTC. The chain is built from TRBV5-6 and TRBJ1-2, with D uncertain. Germline V gene lookup returns CDR1 SGHDT and CDR2 YYEEEE. The CDR3 contains 13 residues. V shed 1 base and J shed 4 bases, with 8 bases lying between them.

This sequence joins TRBV7-9 and TRBJ2-1, with 8 positions matching TRBD2. This CDR3 is built from 16 residues. Unmatched junction bases numbered 9, after V lost 0 bases and J lost 8 bases. The germline V gene has CDR1 SEHNR and CDR2 FQNEAQ (reference sequence). The CDR3 spells CASSLAVSGSDDEQFF. DNA for the CDR3: TGTGCCAGCAGCTTAGCTGTGAGCGGGAGCGATGATGAGCAGTTCTTC.

The CDR3 spells CASSFSYLTKTPLHF. The CDR3 nucleotides read TGTGCCAGCAGCTTTAGTTATTTAACGAAAACACCCCTCCACTTT. The chain has TRBV7-3 and TRBJ1-6; D gene uncertain. The CDR3 length is 15 residues. Germline assignment: CDR1 SGHTA and CDR2 FQGTGA. The V end was cut by 3 bases, the J end by 11 bases, with 17 bases between.

The chain joins TRBV28 to TRBJ2-1; D not resolved. The ends were cut back, 10 bases at V and 6 bases at J, with 10 bases in the middle. The CDR3 consists of 11 residues. The germline V gene encodes CDR1 MDHEN and CDR2 SYDVKM. The CDR3: CATSSGNEQFF. CDR3 coding DNA: TGTGCCACCTCATCCGGCAATGAGCAGTTCTTC.

The V and J genes are TRBV5-6 and TRBJ1-1, with D perhaps TRBD1 (5 bases). CDR1 and CDR2 from the germline V gene are SGHDT and YYEEEE. The length of the CDR3 is 14 residues. Trimming cost V 6 bases and J 1 base, with 13 bases left between them. DNA for the CDR3: TGTGCCAGCACCCCGGGACTTACGAACACTGAAGCTTTCTTT. As protein: CASTPGLTNTEAFF. The full variable domain, with the rest looked up from reference TRBV5-6 and TRBJ1-1, is DAGVTQSPTHLIKTRGQQVTLRCSPKSGHDTVSWYQQALGQGPQFIFQYYEEEERQRGNFPDRFSGHQFPNYSSELNVNALLLGDSALYLCASTPGLTNTEAFFGQGTRLTVV.